A single sample gave rise to the 28 T cell receptor beta chains below, sequenced in a study of T cells in Graves' hyperthyroidism and ophthalmopathy. Regions amplified from RNA transcripts were the TCR beta CDR3 regions. The HTBI set primed first-round TCR CDR3 RT-PCR. A single record per CDR3 protein comes from TCRdb applying MiXCR to the multiplex PCR reads. Of hundreds of thousands of distinct CDR3 sequences listed, around 15% are singletons. The source material was blood. These receptors originate from a woman younger than 45 with Graves' hyperthyroidism.

V gene TRBV3-1 combines with J gene TRBJ1-1; TRBD1 matches 8 bases. V lost 3 bases, J lost 1 base, and 4 bases stayed unmatched. This CDR3 region has 15 residues. CDR1 and CDR2 (germline): LGHDT, YNNKEL (reference sequence). CDR3 nucleotide sequence: TGTGCCAGCAGCCATCCGGGACAGGAGAACACTGAAGCTTTCTTT. Its translation is CASSHPGQENTEAFF.

V usage is TRBV4-1 and J usage is TRBJ2-7; 11 bases fit TRBD2. Trimming took 0 bases from V and 7 from J; bases not matched to a gene: 11. Germline lookup yields CDR1 MGHRA and CDR2 YSYEKL. This CDR3 is built from 17 residues. CDR3 coding DNA: TGCGCCAGCAGCCAAGATCTGGTAGCGGGAGGGCTACGGGAGCAGTACTTC. Its translation: CASSQDLVAGGLREQYF.

This clonotype was seen repeatedly, ten times or more. V gene TRBV11-1 combines with J gene TRBJ1-1, with D possibly being TRBD1 (5 bases). CDR3 size: 14 residues. V was trimmed by 3 bases and J by 3 bases, leaving 11 bases between them. Germline V gives CDR1 SGHAT, CDR2 FQDESV (reference sequence). CDR3 in amino acids: CASSLAGRYTEAFF. The CDR3 coding sequence is TGTGCCAGCAGCTTGGCGGGACGGTACACTGAAGCTTTCTTT.

The chain combines TRBV15 with TRBJ2-3; D gene uncertain. Per the germline V gene, CDR1 is LNHNV and CDR2 is YYDKDF (reference sequence). This CDR3 region has 13 residues. V shed 2 bases and J shed 2 bases, with 5 bases lying between them. This CDR3 reads CATSRQYTDTQYF. CDR3 in DNA: TGTGCCACCAGCAGACAGTACACAGATACGCAGTATTTT.

This clonotype was seen ten or more times. V and J are TRBV3-1 and TRBJ2-5, with 7 bases that match TRBD2. The CDR3 loop spans 13 amino acids. In germline, CDR1 is LGHDT, CDR2 YNNKEL (reference sequence). The ends lost 4 bases at V and 7 bases at J; junction bases unmatched: 6. CDR3 amino acids: CASSRETGGTQYF. CDR3 nucleotides: TGTGCCAGCAGCCGAGAGACGGGAGGGACCCAGTACTTC.

This clonotype turned up a few times. The chain couples TRBV5-6 to TRBJ2-7; TRBD1 might be the D (6 bases). The germline V gene has CDR1 SGHDT and CDR2 YYEEEE. The CDR3 runs to 13 residues. Trimming stripped 6 bases from V and 2 bases from J, with 12 bases between. CDR3 region: CASTSGDTYEQYF. CDR3 sequence (DNA): TGTGCCAGCACCAGTGGGGACACCTACGAGCAGTACTTC.

This clonotype was counted ten times or more. This chain joins TRBV2 and TRBJ2-3; D remains ambiguous. Trimming pared 3 bases from V and 2 bases from J, leaving 6 bases between. Looked up from germline, CDR1 is SNHLY and CDR2 is FYNNEI. The CDR3 totals 13 residues. This CDR3 reads CASSDSNTDTQYF. The DNA for the CDR3 is TGTGCCAGCAGTGACTCCAACACAGATACGCAGTATTTT. Combining the CDR3 with reference TRBV2 and TRBJ2-3 gives the whole variable domain EPEVTQTPSHQVTQMGQEVILRCVPISNHLYFYWYRQILGQKVEFLVSFYNNEISEKSEIFDDQFSVERPDGSNFTLKIRSTKLEDSAMYFCASSDSNTDTQYFGPGTRLTVL.

The chain has TRBV4-1 and TRBJ2-7, with TRBD2 identical over 12 bases. CDR1 is MGHRA, CDR2 YSYEKL, per germline. CDR3 length equals 16 residues. With 4 bases clipped from V and 0 bases from J, the junction kept 4 bases outside the gene matches. Here the CDR3 reads CASSLLTSGSSYEQYF. The DNA for the CDR3 is TGCGCCAGCAGCCTGTTGACTAGCGGGAGCTCCTACGAGCAGTACTTC.

This clonotype was recorded at least ten times. In nucleotides, the CDR3 is TGCAGTGCTAGAGATTTGAGGGGCCCAACGGAGACCCAGTACTTC. It specifies CSARDLRGPTETQYF. The J gene is TRBJ2-5, the V gene TRBV20-1; D possibly uses TRBD1 or TRBD2 (5 bases each). Germline CDR1 is DFQATT and CDR2 is SNEGSKA (reference sequence). V was pared by 0 bases and J by 5 bases, with 16 bases between. The CDR3 is made up of 15 amino acids.

In this sample, this clonotype turned up many times. The chain links TRBV28 to TRBJ2-3; a possible D gene is TRBD1 (6 bases). The CDR3 sequence is 15 residues long. Germline V gene lookup returns CDR1 MDHEN and CDR2 SYDVKM. V lost 3 bases and J lost 9, with 19 bases in between. The CDR3 DNA reads as TGTGCCAGCAGTTTCAGCGGACAGCAGATAGGCACGCAGTATTTT. Its protein is CASSFSGQQIGTQYF.

This clonotype occurred a few times. The chain is built from TRBV13 and TRBJ1-2, with 12 positions matching TRBD1. The V and J ends lost 1 base and 4 bases, in that order; junction bases with no gene match: 7. This CDR3 has 17 amino acids. Germline assignment: CDR1 PRHDT and CDR2 FYEKMQ (reference sequence). The CDR3 protein is CASSLDVGTGGTYGYTF. The CDR3 bases are TGTGCCAGCAGCTTAGATGTCGGGACAGGGGGCACCTATGGCTACACCTTC.

This clonotype was observed many times. The V call is TRBV27, the J call TRBJ2-7, with 7 bases lining up with TRBD2. The CDR3 length is 15 residues. Germline CDR1 and CDR2: MNHEY and SMNVEV (reference sequence). V shed 2 bases and J 4 bases; nucleotides not matched to a gene: 8. The CDR3 reads CASSLRWEGPYEQYF. DNA for the CDR3: TGTGCCAGCAGTTTACGATGGGAGGGTCCTTACGAGCAGTACTTC.

About this clonotype: A much larger clone lies one base from this, so it may be a read error. The chain has TRBV30 and TRBJ2-7, with unresolved D. CDR1 and CDR2 (germline): GTSNPN, SVGIG (reference sequence). This CDR3 has 13 amino acids. In nucleotides, the CDR3 is TGTGCCTGGAGATATCTAGGCCCCTACGAGCAGGACTTC. It encodes CAWRYLGPYEQDF.

This clonotype was seen many times. J is TRBJ2-5 and V is TRBV7-9, with 9 bases identical to TRBD1. The V segment lost 3 bases and the J segment 3 bases; nucleotides outside the gene matches: 8. The germline gives CDR1 SEHNR, CDR2 FQNEAQ (reference sequence). The CDR3 totals 16 residues. The CDR3 loop reads CASSFDRDRAEETQYF. The CDR3 region has the DNA TGTGCCAGCAGCTTCGACCGGGACAGGGCTGAAGAGACCCAGTACTTC.

This sequence joins TRBV7-3 and TRBJ2-1; possibly TRBD2 for D (5 bases). There are 12 residues in the CDR3. Germline CDR1 and CDR2: SGHTA and FQGTGA. V lost 2 bases, J lost 14 bases, and 13 bases lay in between. The CDR3 coding sequence is TGTGCCAGCAGCTTATGGGAGTATTCGGAGTTCTTC. Protein product: CASSLWEYSEFF. The variable domain in full, with the rest retrieved from reference TRBV7-3 and TRBJ2-1, is GAGVSQTPSNKVTEKGKYVELRCDPISGHTALYWYRQSLGQGPEFLIYFQGTGAADDSGLPNDRFFAVRPEGSVSTLKIQRTERGDSAVYLCASSLWEYSEFFGPGTRLTVL.

This clonotype was picked up many times. This rearrangement joins TRBV2 to TRBJ2-3; D remains unclear. V lost 9 bases and J 6 bases, leaving 7 bases between the germline ends. Looked up from germline, CDR1 is SNHLY and CDR2 is FYNNEI. This CDR3 has 10 amino acids. The CDR3 sequence is CARFRDTQYF. The CDR3 DNA reads as TGTGCCAGGTTTCGCGATACGCAGTATTTT.

The genes are TRBV12-3 or TRBV12-4 and TRBJ2-2, with 7 nucleotides matching TRBD2. The ends lost 5 bases at V and 0 bases at J; junction bases unmatched: 3. The CDR3 loop spans 15 amino acids. The CDR3 here is CASSERGSNTGELFF. The CDR3 DNA reads TGTGCCAGCAGTGAGCGGGGATCGAACACCGGGGAGCTGTTTTTT.

This clonotype was found once. The junction departs from germline at one end; a sequencing error may be responsible. The chain is built from TRBV7-9 and TRBJ1-3; D is uncertain. CDR1 is SEHNR and CDR2 is FQNEAQ in the germline V gene (reference sequence). The CDR3 runs to 16 residues. CDR3 loop: CASSLGDTSSGDTIYF. CDR3 DNA: TGTGCCAGCAGCTTAGGAGACACGAGCTCTGGAGACACCATATATTTT.

This chain links TRBV20-1 with TRBJ1-5, with TRBD1 identical over 9 bases. V dropped 0 bases and J dropped 4; count of bases not matched to a gene: 7. Germline V gene data show CDR1 as DFQATT and CDR2 as SNEGSKA (reference sequence). The length of the CDR3 is 16 residues. The CDR3 region is CSAREYRGLGNQPQHF. CDR3 sequence (DNA): TGCAGTGCTAGAGAGTACAGGGGGCTCGGAAATCAGCCCCAGCATTTT.

This clonotype came up many times. The chain recombines TRBV27 with TRBJ2-7; 11 bases are shared with TRBD1. This CDR3 has 16 amino acids. V shed 0 bases, J shed 0 bases, and the junction held 1 base outside the gene matches. Germline loops: CDR1 MNHEY, CDR2 SMNVEV (reference sequence). CDR3 protein: CASSLSGTGGSYEQYF. The CDR3 bases are TGTGCCAGCAGTTTATCGGGGACAGGGGGCTCCTACGAGCAGTACTTC.

This clonotype was observed a handful of times. This chain connects TRBV10-3 to TRBJ1-1; D remains unclear. CDR1 and CDR2 from the germline V gene are ENHRY and SYGVKD. Trimming took off 0 bases at V and 7 bases at J, with 12 bases between the two ends. This CDR3 has 14 amino acids. The CDR3 DNA follows: TGTGCCATCAGTGAGTCTATGGCGGACCGTGAAGCTTTCTTT. It translates to CAISESMADREAFF.

Many counts were recorded for this clonotype. The chain links TRBV3-1 to TRBJ1-5, with D hard to call. Germline CDR1 and CDR2: LGHDT and YNNKEL (reference sequence). CDR3 size: 18 residues. V shed 3 bases and J shed 4 bases, with 22 bases lying between them. The CDR3 DNA reads TGTGCCAGCAGCCACTGCCTTCACCCCCGCGGGTGTAATCAGCCCCAGCATTTT. It is translated as CASSHCLHPRGCNQPQHF.

This clonotype was found many times. This chain connects TRBV5-6 to TRBJ2-1, with 9 nucleotides matching TRBD1. Germline CDR1 is SGHDT and CDR2 is YYEEEE. The CDR3 extends over 17 amino acids. The V gene end was trimmed by 7 bases and the J gene end by 5 bases; junction bases not matched to a gene: 16. CDR3 region: CASGLETGTGKHNEQFF. CDR3 in DNA: TGTGCCAGCGGCCTCGAAACCGGGACAGGGAAACACAATGAGCAGTTCTTC.

A word on this clonotype: The conserved phenylalanine or tryptophan is not found at the CDR3 terminus, so this likely reflects a read error. V is TRBV20-1 and J is TRBJ1-2; no clear D. Looked up from germline, CDR1 is DFQATT and CDR2 is SNEGSKA (reference sequence). CDR3 length: 14 residues. V shed 4 bases and J shed 4 bases, with 16 bases lying between them. The CDR3 DNA follows: TGCAGTGCTAAAATGGGCCCAACTCCCTATGGCTACACCCTC. Its protein is CSAKMGPTPYGYTL.

In this sample, this clonotype turned up a few times. V usage is TRBV28 and J usage is TRBJ2-7; TRBD1 might be the D (6 bases). The CDR3 runs 10 residues. CDR1 and CDR2 (germline): MDHEN, SYDVKM. Trimming shortened V by 6 bases and J by 7 bases, and 7 bases separated the two germline ends. DNA of the CDR3: TGTGCCAGCAGCCAGGGGGAGCAGTACTTC. Residues: CASSQGEQYF.

This clonotype was observed a single time. This may be a read error, as it is one base from a much larger clone. The V and J genes are TRBV12-3 or TRBV12-4 and TRBJ2-7; 7 bases match TRBD1. V gave up 6 bases and J gave up 6 bases; unmatched junction bases: 14. The CDR3 runs 15 residues. The CDR3 here is CASSNARDRVSEQYF. The CDR3 nucleotides read TGTGCCAGCAGCAATGCCCGGGACAGAGTTTCCGAGCAGTACTTC.

J is TRBJ1-3 and V is TRBV30; D perhaps matches TRBD1 (6 bases). V was trimmed by 5 bases and J by 0 bases, leaving 14 bases between them. From germline, CDR1 is GTSNPN and CDR2 SVGIG (reference sequence). The CDR3 extends over 15 amino acids. As DNA, the CDR3 is TGTGCCTGGGCTTTGGACAGTAGCTCTGGAAACACCATATATTTT. Amino acid sequence: CAWALDSSSGNTIYF.

This clonotype has ten or more counts. This sequence joins TRBV28 and TRBJ2-6, with D uncertain. CDR1 is MDHEN, CDR2 SYDVKM, per germline. V was cut by 3 bases and J by 0 bases, with 9 bases left in between. The CDR3 covers 16 residues. The DNA for the CDR3 is TGTGCCAGCAGTTTCCTCACCTACTCTGGGGCCAACGTCCTGACTTTC. Translating gives CASSFLTYSGANVLTF.